The rows below give T cell receptor beta chains drawn from one sample of a study of technical replicates of blood from a few donors. Repertoires were generated with immunoSEQ multiplex PCR, while TCRdb's copy carries only in-frame clones and drops some. The data hold roughly 62,000 clones, with 85% to 95% observed a single time. Specimen: PBMCs. All receptors derive from a human donor in good health. Some clones in this sample may be carry-over from other donors' samples. Both conserved end residues are part of each CDR3. A D gene is named only where the DNA matches it firmly.

16	TRBD1	TRBV12-5	TRBJ1-2	TGTGCTAGTGGTCTCGGGACAGGGAGAGCTAACTATGGCTACACCTTC	CASGLGTGRANYGYTF
14	.	TRBV4-3	TRBJ1-6	TGCGCCAGCAGCCCCACGGGGGGATACTCACCCCTCCACTTT	CASSPTGGYSPLHF
14	.	TRBV7-2	TRBJ1-2	TGTGCCAGCAGCCCCGGACAGAGAAACGGTGGCTACACCTTC	CASSPGQRNGGYTF
13	.	TRBV6-4	TRBJ1-5	TGTGCCAGCAGTGTGCTCAGGGGACAGCCCCAGCATTTT	CASSVLRGQPQHF
15	TRBD1	TRBV7-8	TRBJ1-2	TGTGCCAGCAGCCTCGAGGGACAGGCACGCTATGGCTACACCTTC	CASSLEGQARYGYTF
13	.	TRBV7-6	TRBJ2-5	TGTGCCAGCAGCCAAGAGCCTAGCGAGACCCAGTACTTC	CASSQEPSETQYF
13	.	TRBV30	TRBJ2-7	TGTGCCTGGAGTGTAAAGGGGGGGTACGAGCAGTACTTC	CAWSVKGGYEQYF
12	TRBD1	TRBV29-1	TRBJ1-1	TGCAGCACTGGACAGGGATACACTGAAGCTTTCTTT	CSTGQGYTEAFF
11	TRBD1	TRBV20-1	TRBJ1-2	TGCAGTGCTTGGGACAGCTATGGCTACACCTTC	CSAWDSYGYTF
15	TRBD2	TRBV19	TRBJ2-2	TGTGCCAGTAGTCCCGGGACTACGAACACCGGGGAGCTGTTTTTT	CASSPGTTNTGELFF